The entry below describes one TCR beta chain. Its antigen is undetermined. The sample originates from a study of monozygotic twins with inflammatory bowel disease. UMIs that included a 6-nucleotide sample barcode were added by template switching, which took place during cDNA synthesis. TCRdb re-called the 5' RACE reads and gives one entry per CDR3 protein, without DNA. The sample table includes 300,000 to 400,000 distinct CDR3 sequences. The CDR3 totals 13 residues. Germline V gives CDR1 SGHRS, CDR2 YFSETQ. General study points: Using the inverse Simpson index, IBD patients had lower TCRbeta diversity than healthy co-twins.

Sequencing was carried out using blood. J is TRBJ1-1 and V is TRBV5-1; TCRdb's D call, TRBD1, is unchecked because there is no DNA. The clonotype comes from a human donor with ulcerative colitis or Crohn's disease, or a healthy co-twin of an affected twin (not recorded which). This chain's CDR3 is CASSLRTATEAFF.